This T cell receptor (beta chain) was retrieved from a study of control samples from healthy donors and cancer patients. The repertoire was sequenced with immunoSEQ multiplex PCR; TCRdb's copy has only in-frame clones and lacks some. The sample has approximately 100,000 clones; about 84% are singletons. V shed 6 bases and J shed 9 bases, with 15 bases lying between them. The germline V gene has CDR1 MNHEY and CDR2 SMNVEV (reference sequence). The CDR3 extends over 13 amino acids. The J gene is TRBJ2-1, the V gene TRBV27, with D possibly matching TRBD2 (5 bases). The specimen sequenced was blood. The source is a middle-aged woman in good health. The CDR3 region has the DNA TGTGCCAGCAGACCAACTAGTTTCGGTGAGCAGTTCTTC. Translating it yields CASRPTSFGEQFF.